A single sample is the source of the 24 T cell receptor beta chains below, sequenced in a study of blood T cell repertoires in COVID-19 (dated by TCRdb to about 2020). The method was the immunoSEQ multiplex PCR assay. What TCRdb holds here is the immuneACCESS table cut down to in-frame rearrangements. Part of the clones is not present; checked against another copy, under half of the missing clones reflect an unresolved V gene, and the others are unexplained. This sample lists almost 400,000 clones; 80% to 90% were detected once. About 2% of the sample is in the top ten clones. The specimen sequenced was peripheral blood. Receptor source: a woman aged 60-75 years with COVID-19, enrolled during active disease.

The CDR3 nucleotides read TGTGCCAGCAGCTTGGCGGGCAGGGTTGAATATGGCTACACCTTC. Protein sequence: CASSLAGRVEYGYTF. The chain combines TRBV5-5 with TRBJ1-2, with D perhaps TRBD1 (5 bases). The CDR3 runs to 15 residues. V shed 0 bases and J shed 5 bases, with 14 bases lying between them. Germline V CDR1 and CDR2: SGHKS, YYEKEE (reference sequence).

The rearrangement links TRBV5-1 to TRBJ2-1; the match to TRBD1 covers 7 bases. With 4 bases clipped from V and 0 bases from J, the junction kept 4 bases outside the gene matches. The CDR3 is made up of 15 amino acids. CDR1 and CDR2 from the germline V gene are SGHRS and YFSETQ. In DNA, the CDR3 is TGCGCCAGCAGCAGGGGGCCTAACTCCTACAATGAGCAGTTCTTC. It yields the protein CASSRGPNSYNEQFF.

The rearrangement links TRBV19 to TRBJ1-6; D gene uncertain. This CDR3 region has 16 residues. Germline loops: CDR1 LNHDA, CDR2 SQIVND (reference sequence). Trimming removed 6 bases from V and 0 bases from J, with 12 bases in between. CDR3 coding DNA: TGTGCCAGTAGCGAGGGCAGGCGCTCCTATAATTCACCCCTCCACTTT. Amino acid sequence: CASSEGRRSYNSPLHF.

The chain couples TRBV6-1 to TRBJ2-7; a weak D match, TRBD2 (6 bases). The germline V gene encodes CDR1 MNHNS and CDR2 SASEGT. The ends were cut back, 3 bases at V and 2 bases at J, with 14 bases in the middle. The CDR3 consists of 15 residues. The DNA of the CDR3 is TGTGCCAGCAGTGACGCGGGGCTCGCAACCTACGAGCAGTACTTC. It specifies CASSDAGLATYEQYF.

The table lists this clone with a count of one. The V gene is TRBV4-2, the J gene TRBJ1-4; 8 bases align to TRBD1. J gave up 0 bases and V 8 bases, and 8 bases lay outside the gene matches. This CDR3 is built from 16 residues. In germline, CDR1 is LGHNA, CDR2 YNFKEQ. The CDR3 coding sequence is TGTGCCAGCCGAGAGACAGGGGCAGCAACTAATGAAAAACTGTTTTTT. It specifies CASRETGAATNEKLFF.

V gene TRBV5-5 combines with J gene TRBJ1-5; 7 bases align to TRBD1. V gave up 4 bases and J gave up 6 bases; unmatched junction bases: 16. Germline CDR1 reads SGHKS; CDR2 reads YYEKEE (reference sequence). The length of the CDR3 is 17 residues. The CDR3 loop is CASSPLSTGKTIQPQHF. In nucleotides, the CDR3 is TGTGCCAGCAGCCCCCTTTCGACAGGGAAAACTATTCAGCCCCAGCATTTT.

The CDR3 DNA sequence: TGTGCCAGCAGCCAGTTGACAGGGACTGTCCAAGAGACCCAGTACTTC. This encodes CASSQLTGTVQETQYF. The chain employs TRBV14 and TRBJ2-5; D possibly corresponds to TRBD1 (7 bases). CDR1 and CDR2 (germline): SGHDN, FVKESK. This CDR3 spans 16 amino acids. Deletions cut 3 bases from V and 1 base from J, with 15 bases between.

This clone was seen repeatedly, ten times or more. Other DNA sequences in the same sample also yield this CDR3. This chain joins TRBV6-1 and TRBJ1-1; perhaps TRBD1 as D (6 bases). The CDR3 is 14 amino acids. CDR1 is MNHNS and CDR2 is SASEGT in the germline V gene. V lost 0 bases to trimming and J lost 5 bases, with 10 bases between them. For the CDR3, the DNA is TGTGCCAGCAGTGAAGCGACAGGTGGGACTGAAGCTTTCTTT. Its translation is CASSEATGGTEAFF.

The rearrangement uses TRBV12-3 or TRBV12-4 and TRBJ1-2, with unresolved D. CDR3 size: 13 residues. V was pared by 3 bases and J by 3 bases, with 8 bases between. CDR3 DNA sequence: TGTGCCAGCAGTTTCACGGGGTACTATGGCTACACCTTC. Translating it yields CASSFTGYYGYTF.

With regard to this clone: Other nucleotide sequences in the sample specify the same CDR3. The rearrangement links TRBV15 to TRBJ1-2; D gene ambiguous. The CDR3 is 12 amino acids. The germline gives CDR1 LNHNV, CDR2 YYDKDF (reference sequence). V lost 1 base, J lost 2 bases, and 2 bases lay in between. For the CDR3, the DNA is TGTGCCACCAGCAGAGCGAACTATGGCTACACCTTC. Its protein product is CATSRANYGYTF.

Regarding this clone: The sample has other DNA sequences that encode this CDR3 too. The chain uses TRBV12-3 or TRBV12-4 and TRBJ2-7, with TRBD1 matching over 9 bases. V dropped 6 bases and J dropped 3; count of bases not matched to a gene: 3. The CDR3 is made up of 13 amino acids. CDR3 protein: CASRDRGSYEQYF. In DNA form, the CDR3 reads TGTGCCAGCAGAGACAGGGGGAGCTACGAGCAGTACTTC.

The chain combines TRBV30 with TRBJ1-4; TRBD1 is a possible D gene (5 bases). Per germline, CDR1 GTSNPN and CDR2 SVGIG (reference sequence). V shed 4 bases and J shed 1 base, with 7 bases lying between them. The CDR3 consists of 13 residues. CDR3 nucleotide sequence: TGTGCCTGGACGGGGGGAACTAATGAAAAACTGTTTTTT. It yields the protein CAWTGGTNEKLFF.

This clone was seen only a few times. V and J are TRBV4-1 and TRBJ1-5; D is unresolved. Per the germline V gene, CDR1 is MGHRA and CDR2 is YSYEKL. With 4 bases removed from V and 0 bases from J, the gap between germline ends came to 13 bases. The CDR3 runs 16 residues. CDR3 in amino acids: CASSPTGQNSNQPQHF. For the CDR3, the DNA is TGCGCCAGCAGCCCCACTGGGCAGAATAGCAATCAGCCCCAGCATTTT.

The chain has TRBV27 and TRBJ1-1; 7 nucleotides align to TRBD1. This CDR3 region has 13 residues. The germline CDR1 and CDR2 sequences are MNHEY and SMNVEV (reference sequence). The J segment lost 6 bases and the V segment lost 4 bases, leaving 5 bases of the junction unmatched. The CDR3 loop reads CASSSRTGSEAFF. In DNA, the CDR3 is TGTGCCAGCAGTTCCAGGACAGGCTCTGAAGCTTTCTTT.

The V gene is TRBV7-9, the J gene TRBJ1-2; TRBD1 is a possible D gene (5 bases). Germline V gene sequence: CDR1 SEHNR, CDR2 FQNEAQ (reference sequence). The length of the CDR3 is 14 residues. With 1 base removed from V and 6 bases from J, the gap between germline ends came to 12 bases. The CDR3, as DNA: TGTGCCAGCAGCTTAGTAGCCAGGGAGGATGGCTACACCTTC. This codes for CASSLVAREDGYTF.

To note about this clone: Distinct nucleotide sequences in the sample also encode this CDR3. The rearrangement joins TRBV3-1 (or the pseudogene TRBV3-2) to TRBJ2-7, with 7 bases lining up with TRBD2. The V segment lost 1 base and the J segment 2 bases; nucleotides outside the gene matches: 5. Per the germline V gene, CDR1 is LGHDT and CDR2 is YNNKEL (reference sequence). The CDR3 sequence is 15 residues long. The CDR3 is CASSQAGGGTYEQYF. In nucleotides, the CDR3 is TGTGCCAGCAGCCAAGCCGGCGGGGGAACCTACGAGCAGTACTTC.

The rearrangement uses TRBV6-1 and TRBJ2-7; 9 bases align to TRBD1. CDR1 and CDR2 (germline): MNHNS, SASEGT. V lost 2 bases and J lost 6; bases outside the gene matches: 5. The CDR3 runs 14 residues. The CDR3 DNA is TGTGCCAGCAGTGAAAGGGGACAGGGAGGCGAGCAGTACTTC. Its protein product is CASSERGQGGEQYF.

The rearrangement links TRBV5-4 to TRBJ2-1, with 7 bases identical to TRBD2. The CDR3 runs 14 residues. Germline V gene sequence: CDR1 SGHNT, CDR2 YYREEE (reference sequence). The V segment lost 0 bases and the J segment 8 bases; nucleotides outside the gene matches: 5. The CDR3 DNA is TGTGCCAGCAGCTTGGGGCGGGGGAGGTATGAGCAGTTCTTC. Protein: CASSLGRGRYEQFF.

The J gene is TRBJ1-4, the V gene TRBV2; 8 nucleotides align to TRBD1. This CDR3 comprises 13 residues. From germline, CDR1 is SNHLY and CDR2 FYNNEI. V was pared by 8 bases and J by 4 bases, with 3 bases of the junction left unmatched. CDR3 region: CASQQGGNEKLFF. The CDR3 DNA sequence: TGTGCCAGCCAACAGGGGGGTAATGAAAAACTGTTTTTT.

The V gene is TRBV18, the J gene TRBJ1-2, with 10 bases matching TRBD1. The ends lost 3 bases at V and 7 bases at J; junction bases unmatched: 2. This CDR3 is 13 amino acids long. Germline CDR1 reads KGHSH; CDR2 reads LQKENI. The CDR3 sequence: CASSPGTGAGYTF. In nucleotides, the CDR3 is TGTGCCAGCTCACCTGGGACAGGGGCTGGCTACACCTTC.

This chain uses TRBV5-5 with TRBJ1-3, with unresolved D. Germline CDR1 and CDR2: SGHKS and YYEKEE (reference sequence). The CDR3 sequence is 13 residues long. The ends were cut back, 0 bases at V and 4 bases at J, with 5 bases in the middle. The CDR3 nucleotides are TGTGCCAGCAGCTTGGGAGCCGGAAACACCATATATTTT. This sequence encodes CASSLGAGNTIYF. Complete variable domain (other parts from reference TRBV5-5 and TRBJ1-3): DAGVTQSPTHLIKTRGQQVTLRCSPISGHKSVSWYQQVLGQGPQFIFQYYEKEERGRGNFPDRFSARQFPNYSSELNVNALLLGDSALYLCASSLGAGNTIYFGEGSWLTVV.

This sequence joins TRBV28 and TRBJ1-3, with D possibly TRBD1 on 5 matching bases. Germline V gives CDR1 MDHEN, CDR2 SYDVKM. The V end lost 3 bases, the J end lost 3 bases, and 9 bases lay between the germline ends. The CDR3 extends over 14 amino acids. The CDR3 sequence: CASSFRGFGNTIYF. The CDR3 coding sequence is TGTGCCAGCAGTTTTCGGGGGTTTGGAAACACCATATATTTT.

The chain joins TRBV6-5 to TRBJ1-1, with TRBD1 as a possible D gene (6 bases). Deletions cut 8 bases from V and 1 base from J, with 8 bases between. This CDR3 region has 12 residues. Germline CDR1 MNHEY, CDR2 SVGAGI. CDR3 nucleotide sequence: TGTGCCAGCGAGGGACAGAACACTGAAGCTTTCTTT. This codes for CASEGQNTEAFF.

The chain links TRBV9 to TRBJ1-5; no firm D call. V lost 0 bases to trimming and J lost 4 bases, with 23 bases between them. CDR1 and CDR2 from the germline V gene are SGDLS and YYNGEE. CDR3 length: 19 amino acids. CDR3 DNA: TGTGCCAGCAGCGTAGAGTCCGCACCGAGGGTTTACGGGAATCAGCCCCAGCATTTT. Its protein product is CASSVESAPRVYGNQPQHF.